The 22 T cell receptor beta chains listed next were all sequenced from one sample in a study of cytomegalovirus exposure and HLA in healthy donors (dated by TCRdb to about 2017). Library method: the immunoSEQ multiplex PCR assay. The multiplex PCR relied on a mix of 60 forward primers for TCR Vbeta segments and 13 reverse primers for TCR Jbeta segments. TCRdb carries this immuneACCESS record with in-frame sequences only. Its versions omit some clonotypes, under half of them owing to an unresolved V gene in the studies checked, with the rest unexplained. Within this sample are tens of thousands of clones, with 76% of them counted one time only. Together, the top ten hold more than 1.3% of the sample. The sequencing input was PBMCs. The source is a male donor in good health and CMV-seronegative.

The rearrangement joins TRBV11-2 to TRBJ1-4; TRBD1 aligns across 7 bases. In germline, CDR1 is SGHAT, CDR2 FQNNGV. Trimming cost V 4 bases and J 7 bases; bases outside gene matches: 18. The CDR3 runs to 18 residues. The CDR3 spells CASSYGRPLTGRGEKLFF. The DNA for the CDR3 is TGTGCCAGCAGCTATGGACGACCCCTGACAGGGCGGGGTGAAAAACTGTTTTTT.

In its sample, this clone was seen a few times. The V gene is TRBV5-4, the J gene TRBJ1-6; D unresolved. The V gene's germline CDR1 is SGHNT and CDR2 YYREEE (reference sequence). This CDR3 spans 14 amino acids. The V gene lost 2 bases and the J gene lost 13 bases, with 16 bases spanning the gap. The CDR3 DNA reads TGTGCCAGCAGCTTCCGGGATACCATCTCCCCCCTCCACTTT. Its protein is CASSFRDTISPLHF.

This clone was recorded only once. V usage is TRBV5-8 and J usage is TRBJ1-1, with D unclear. V was trimmed by 10 bases and J by 9 bases, leaving 19 bases between them. Germline CDR1 is SGHTS and CDR2 is YDEGEE. The CDR3 is 12 amino acids. Here the CDR3 DNA reads TGTGCCGCACGGGGTTTAGGGCAGAAAGCTTTCTTT. Encoded protein: CAARGLGQKAFF.

This clone showed up just a few times. The chain is built from TRBV5-6 and TRBJ1-2; perhaps TRBD1 as D (5 bases). This CDR3 is built from 15 residues. Germline loops: CDR1 SGHDT, CDR2 YYEEEE. The V end was cut by 2 bases, the J end by 5 bases, with 16 bases between. The CDR3 DNA follows: TGTGCCAGCAGCTTCCTACTGGAGGGGTATTATGGCTACACCTTC. Protein product: CASSFLLEGYYGYTF.

The chain uses TRBV6-1 and TRBJ1-6; a possible D gene is TRBD1 (5 bases). CDR1 and CDR2 from the germline V gene are MNHNS and SASEGT. CDR3 length: 13 residues. The germline V and J ends were trimmed by 7 bases and 7 bases, with 11 bases remaining between them. The CDR3 DNA follows: TGTGCCAGCATGGGGCAAGGCAATTCACCCCTCCACTTT. Its protein is CASMGQGNSPLHF.

The V and J genes are TRBV5-8 and TRBJ2-7; TRBD1 matches at 7 bases. J gave up 3 bases and V 3 bases, and 12 bases lay outside the gene matches. The germline CDR1 and CDR2 sequences are SGHTS and YDEGEE. This CDR3 is 16 amino acids long. The CDR3 DNA follows: TGTGCCAGCAGCTCTACCGGAGACAGGGTATTCTACGAGCAGTACTTC. This sequence encodes CASSSTGDRVFYEQYF.

The rearrangement links TRBV7-9 to TRBJ1-4, with 7 nucleotides matching TRBD1. V lost 5 bases to trimming and J lost 8 bases; unmatched junction nucleotides: 14. This CDR3 has 16 residues. CDR1 is SEHNR, CDR2 FQNEAQ, per germline (reference sequence). DNA of the CDR3: TGTGCCAGCAGCGGGCGGAACAGGGGCCTAGGGGAAAAACTGTTTTTT. Its protein is CASSGRNRGLGEKLFF.

The V and J genes are TRBV19 and TRBJ1-1; 8 nucleotides align to TRBD1. CDR3 length equals 15 residues. CDR1 and CDR2 (germline): LNHDA, SQIVND (reference sequence). With V trimmed by 1 base and J by 4 bases, 5 bases remained unmatched. The CDR3 spells CASSIGYTGGTEAFF. CDR3 sequence (DNA): TGTGCCAGTAGTATAGGGTACACAGGGGGCACTGAAGCTTTCTTT.

This clone has just a few counts. This chain links TRBV27 with TRBJ2-7; 11 nucleotides align to TRBD1. The CDR3 is made up of 16 amino acids. The germline CDR1 and CDR2 sequences are MNHEY and SMNVEV (reference sequence). J lost 6 bases, V lost 5 bases, and 12 bases had no gene match. CDR3: CASSAADRGRGAEQYF. CDR3 nucleotides: TGTGCCAGCAGTGCCGCGGACAGGGGGCGCGGGGCCGAGCAGTACTTC.

This chain links TRBV29-1 with TRBJ1-4; D remains ambiguous. Germline assignment: CDR1 SQVTM and CDR2 ANQGSEA. The length of the CDR3 is 15 residues. With 5 bases removed from V and 7 bases from J, the gap between germline ends came to 20 bases. CDR3 in amino acids: CSVSLQRTGSEKLFF. CDR3 sequence (DNA): TGCAGCGTTTCCCTACAACGGACTGGTAGTGAAAAACTGTTTTTT.

The gene calls are TRBV2 and TRBJ1-1; no clear D gene. Germline V lookup: CDR1 SNHLY, CDR2 FYNNEI. The CDR3 spans 13 residues. Trimming took off 5 bases at V and 2 bases at J, with 9 bases between the two ends. This chain's CDR3 is CASSITANTEAFF. The DNA for the CDR3 is TGTGCCAGCAGTATAACAGCAAACACTGAAGCTTTCTTT. Based on the CDR3 plus reference TRBV2 and TRBJ1-1, the full variable domain is EPEVTQTPSHQVTQMGQEVILRCVPISNHLYFYWYRQILGQKVEFLVSFYNNEISEKSEIFDDQFSVERPDGSNFTLKIRSTKLEDSAMYFCASSITANTEAFFGQGTRLTVV.

The genes are TRBV10-3 and TRBJ2-5, with a tentative D call TRBD1 (5 bases). The V gene lost 4 bases and the J gene lost 7 bases, with 13 bases spanning the gap. Germline assignment: CDR1 ENHRY and CDR2 SYGVKD. The CDR3 runs to 13 residues. The CDR3 DNA sequence: TGTGCCATCAGTGGGGAAGGGGTGGGGACCCAGTACTTC. Translated, it gives CAISGEGVGTQYF.

The chain combines TRBV19 with TRBJ2-4, with D possibly matching TRBD1 (5 bases). V lost 3 bases, J lost 0 bases, and 12 bases lay in between. Germline-derived CDR1 and CDR2 are LNHDA and SQIVND (reference sequence). The CDR3 runs 16 residues. The CDR3 DNA follows: TGTGCCAGTAGTATTAGACAGCGACTAGCCAAAAACATTCAGTACTTC. It codes for CASSIRQRLAKNIQYF. Full variable domain (remainder filled in from reference TRBV19 and TRBJ2-4): DGGITQSPKYLFRKEGQNVTLSCEQNLNHDAMYWYRQDPGQGLRLIYYSQIVNDFQKGDIAEGYSVSREKKESFPLTVTSAQKNPTAFYLCASSIRQRLAKNIQYFGAGTRLSVL.

The sample holds one count of this clone. The J gene is TRBJ1-1, the V gene TRBV28, with D maybe TRBD1 (5 bases). V was cut by 4 bases and J by 4 bases, with 16 bases left in between. Per the germline V gene, CDR1 is MDHEN and CDR2 is SYDVKM. The CDR3 has 15 residues. The CDR3 DNA reads TGTGCCAGCAGTTCACCCTCTTCAGGGTCCACTGAAGCTTTCTTT. This translates into CASSSPSSGSTEAFF.

CDR3 protein: CASSQGVTFRGIFNTEAFF. CDR3 nucleotide sequence: TGTGCCAGCAGCCAAGGTGTGACCTTCCGCGGGATTTTTAACACTGAAGCTTTCTTT. The rearrangement uses TRBV14 and TRBJ1-1; D unresolved. The CDR3 covers 19 residues. Deletions cut 1 base from V and 2 bases from J, with 23 bases between. Germline V lookup: CDR1 SGHDN, CDR2 FVKESK.

The table lists this clone with a count of one. This chain joins TRBV10-3 and TRBJ1-1; D may be TRBD1 (6 bases). Trimming left V 4 bases short and J 2 bases short, with 11 bases between. Germline-derived CDR1 and CDR2 are ENHRY and SYGVKD. This CDR3 has 14 residues. Written as DNA, the CDR3 is TGTGCCATCAGTGCCGGGACACGCAACACTGAAGCTTTCTTT. Amino acids: CAISAGTRNTEAFF.

This clone was detected only once. V usage is TRBV6-6 and J usage is TRBJ2-1; 10 bases line up with TRBD2. The CDR3 contains 15 residues. V trimming: 8 bases; J trimming: 6 bases; junction bases outside the gene matches: 10. The V gene's germline CDR1 is MNHNY and CDR2 SVGAGI (reference sequence). The CDR3 DNA follows: TGTGCCAGCCTCCGGGCTAGCGGGAGTCTCAATGAGCAGTTCTTC. This sequence encodes CASLRASGSLNEQFF.

This chain uses TRBV11-3 with TRBJ2-7, with D unclear. Germline V CDR1 and CDR2: SGHNT, YENEEA. V dropped 1 base and J dropped 6 bases, with 10 bases sitting between them. The CDR3 sequence is 13 residues long. The DNA of the CDR3 is TGTGCCAGCAGCTTAGTGGCCGGCGGCGAGCAGTACTTC. This gives the protein CASSLVAGGEQYF.

The gene calls are TRBV4-3 and TRBJ1-5, with 9 nucleotides matching TRBD1. The V gene end was trimmed by 0 bases and the J gene end by 6 bases; junction bases not matched to a gene: 21. Germline CDR1 and CDR2: LGHNA and YSLEER. The CDR3 contains 21 residues. CDR3 loop: CASSQDRLVGGQGIYRQPQHF. The CDR3 nucleotides are TGCGCCAGCAGCCAAGATCGGCTTGTAGGGGGACAGGGTATTTATCGTCAGCCCCAGCATTTT.

This clone was found a few times. The chain carries TRBV2 and TRBJ1-2; 7 bases match TRBD1. The germline V gene has CDR1 SNHLY and CDR2 FYNNEI. The CDR3 sequence is 17 residues long. The ends lost 5 bases at V and 6 bases at J; junction bases unmatched: 18. This CDR3 is CASSLSGTAQGLNGYTF. For the CDR3, the DNA is TGTGCCAGCAGTCTTTCCGGGACAGCTCAGGGGTTGAATGGCTACACCTTC.

CDR3 sequence reads: CASSIVSVNRDTQYF. The CDR3, as DNA: TGTGCCAGTAGTATAGTCTCGGTGAATCGAGATACGCAGTATTTT. V is TRBV19 and J is TRBJ2-3; D gene ambiguous. Germline values: CDR1 LNHDA, CDR2 SQIVND (reference sequence). This CDR3 region has 15 residues. V was clipped by 1 base and J by 5 bases, with 13 bases between them. Combining the CDR3 with reference TRBV19 and TRBJ2-3 gives the whole variable domain DGGITQSPKYLFRKEGQNVTLSCEQNLNHDAMYWYRQDPGQGLRLIYYSQIVNDFQKGDIAEGYSVSREKKESFPLTVTSAQKNPTAFYLCASSIVSVNRDTQYFGPGTRLTVL.

The chain joins TRBV4-1 to TRBJ2-3; D is perhaps TRBD2 (5 bases). CDR1 and CDR2 from the germline V gene are MGHRA and YSYEKL. V dropped 2 bases and J dropped 0 bases, with 15 bases sitting between them. There are 17 residues in the CDR3. This CDR3 reads CASSQIDLGISTDTQYF. CDR3 sequence (DNA): TGCGCCAGCAGCCAAATCGATCTCGGGATCAGCACAGATACGCAGTATTTT.